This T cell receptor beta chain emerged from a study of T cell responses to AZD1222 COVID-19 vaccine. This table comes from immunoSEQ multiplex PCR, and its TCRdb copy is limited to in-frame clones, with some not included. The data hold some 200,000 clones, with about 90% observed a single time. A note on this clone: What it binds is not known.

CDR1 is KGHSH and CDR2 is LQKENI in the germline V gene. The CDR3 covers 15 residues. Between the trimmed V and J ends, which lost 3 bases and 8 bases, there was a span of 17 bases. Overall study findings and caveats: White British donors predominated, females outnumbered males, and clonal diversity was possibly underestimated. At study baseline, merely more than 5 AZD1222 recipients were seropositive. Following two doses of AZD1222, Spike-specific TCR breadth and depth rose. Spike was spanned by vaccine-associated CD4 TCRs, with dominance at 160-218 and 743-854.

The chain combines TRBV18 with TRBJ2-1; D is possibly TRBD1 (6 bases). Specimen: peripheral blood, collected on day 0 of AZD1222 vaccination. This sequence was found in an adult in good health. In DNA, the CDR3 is TGTGCCAGCTCACCCGGGCAGGGGATTGGGCATGAGCAGTTCTTC. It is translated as CASSPGQGIGHEQFF.